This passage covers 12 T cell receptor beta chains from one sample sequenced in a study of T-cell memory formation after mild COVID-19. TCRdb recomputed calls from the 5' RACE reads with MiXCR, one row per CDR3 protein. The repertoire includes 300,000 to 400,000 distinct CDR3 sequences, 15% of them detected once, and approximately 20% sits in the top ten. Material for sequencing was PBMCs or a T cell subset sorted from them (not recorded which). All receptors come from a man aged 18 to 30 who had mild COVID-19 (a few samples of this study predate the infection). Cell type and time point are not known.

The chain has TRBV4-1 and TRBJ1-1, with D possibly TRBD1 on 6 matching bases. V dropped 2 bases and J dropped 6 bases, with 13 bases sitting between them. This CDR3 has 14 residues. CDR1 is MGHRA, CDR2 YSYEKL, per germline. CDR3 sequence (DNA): TGCGCCAGCAGCCAATACCTCCCAGGGGCTGAAGCTTTCTTT. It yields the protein CASSQYLPGAEAFF.

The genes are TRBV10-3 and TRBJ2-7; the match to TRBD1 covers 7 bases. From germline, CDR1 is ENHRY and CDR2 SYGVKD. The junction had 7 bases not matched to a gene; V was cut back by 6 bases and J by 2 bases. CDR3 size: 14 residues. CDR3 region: CAISIQGSTYEQYV. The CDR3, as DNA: TGTGCCATCAGCATACAGGGGTCAACCTACGAGCAGTACGTC.

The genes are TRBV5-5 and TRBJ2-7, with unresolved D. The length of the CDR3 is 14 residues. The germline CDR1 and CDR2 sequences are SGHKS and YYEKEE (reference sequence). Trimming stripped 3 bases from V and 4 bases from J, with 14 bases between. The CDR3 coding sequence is TGTGCCAGCAGCTCCGCCAAGGAAAGGTACGAGCAGTACGTC. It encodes CASSSAKERYEQYV.

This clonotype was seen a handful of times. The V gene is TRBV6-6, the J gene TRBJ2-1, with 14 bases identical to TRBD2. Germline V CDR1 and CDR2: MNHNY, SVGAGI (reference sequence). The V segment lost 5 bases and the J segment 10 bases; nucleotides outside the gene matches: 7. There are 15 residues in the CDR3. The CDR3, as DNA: TGTGCCAGCAGTCAGGGACTAGCGGGGGAAGTGGAGCAGTTCTTC. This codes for CASSQGLAGEVEQFF.

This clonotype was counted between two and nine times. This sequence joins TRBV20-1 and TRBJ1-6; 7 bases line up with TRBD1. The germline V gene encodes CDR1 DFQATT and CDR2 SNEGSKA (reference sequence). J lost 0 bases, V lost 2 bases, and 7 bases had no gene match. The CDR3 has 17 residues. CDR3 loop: CSARTGTENSYNSPLHF. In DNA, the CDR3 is TGCAGTGCTAGAACCGGGACAGAAAACTCCTATAATTCACCCCTCCACTTT.

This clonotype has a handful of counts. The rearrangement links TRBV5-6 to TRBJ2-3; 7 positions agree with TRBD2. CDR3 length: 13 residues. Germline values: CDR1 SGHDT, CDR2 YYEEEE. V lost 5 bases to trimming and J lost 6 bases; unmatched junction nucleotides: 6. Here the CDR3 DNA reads TGTGCCAGCAGACCCCGACTAGCTGATACGCAGTATTTT. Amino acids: CASRPRLADTQYF.

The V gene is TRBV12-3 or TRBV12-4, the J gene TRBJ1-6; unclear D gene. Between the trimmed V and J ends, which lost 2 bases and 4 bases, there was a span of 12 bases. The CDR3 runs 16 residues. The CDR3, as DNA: TGTGCCAGCAGTTTACGGGATATTGGATATAATTCACCCCTCCACTTT. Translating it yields CASSLRDIGYNSPLHF.

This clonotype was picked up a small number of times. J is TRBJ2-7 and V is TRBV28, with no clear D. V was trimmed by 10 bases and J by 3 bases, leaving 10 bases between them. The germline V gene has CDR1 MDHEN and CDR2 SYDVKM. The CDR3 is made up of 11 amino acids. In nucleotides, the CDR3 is TGTGCCACCTCTTCCAGCTACGAGCAGTACTTC. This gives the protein CATSSSYEQYF.

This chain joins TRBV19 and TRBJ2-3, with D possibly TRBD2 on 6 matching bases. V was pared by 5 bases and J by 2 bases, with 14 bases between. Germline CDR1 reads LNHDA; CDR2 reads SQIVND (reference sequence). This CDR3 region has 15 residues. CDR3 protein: CASSRRGTPTDTQYF. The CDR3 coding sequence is TGTGCCAGTAGTCGGCGGGGAACACCCACAGATACGCAGTATTTT.

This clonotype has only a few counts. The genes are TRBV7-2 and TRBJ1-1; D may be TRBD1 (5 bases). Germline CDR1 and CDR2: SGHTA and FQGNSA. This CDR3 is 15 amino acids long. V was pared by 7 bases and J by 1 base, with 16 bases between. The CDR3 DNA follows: TGTGCCAGCACCTTCTCCGGGACGGCGAACACTGAAGCTTTCTTT. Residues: CASTFSGTANTEAFF.

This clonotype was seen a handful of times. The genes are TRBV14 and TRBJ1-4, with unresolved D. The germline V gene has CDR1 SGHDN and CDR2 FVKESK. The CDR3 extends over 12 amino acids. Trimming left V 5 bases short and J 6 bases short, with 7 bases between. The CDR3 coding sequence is TGTGCCAGCAGCGCGACTGATGAAAAACTGTTTTTT. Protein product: CASSATDEKLFF. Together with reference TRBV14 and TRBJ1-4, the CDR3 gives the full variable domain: EAGVTQFPSHSVIEKGQTVTLRCDPISGHDNLYWYRRVMGKEIKFLLHFVKESKQDESGMPNNRFLAERTGGTYSTLKVQPAELEDSGVYFCASSATDEKLFFGSGTQLSVL.

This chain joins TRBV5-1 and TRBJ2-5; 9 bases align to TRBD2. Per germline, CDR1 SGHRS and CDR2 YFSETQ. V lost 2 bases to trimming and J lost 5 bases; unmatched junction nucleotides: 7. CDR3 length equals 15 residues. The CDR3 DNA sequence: TGCGCCAGCAGCTTCCTAGCGGGGAGCGAGGAGACCCAGTACTTC. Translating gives CASSFLAGSEETQYF.